The clone carrying this T cell receptor beta chain was detected ten times or more. Per germline, CDR1 SGHRS and CDR2 YFSETQ. CDR3 length: 16 amino acids. The V and J ends lost 4 bases and 3 bases respectively, with 17 bases between them. Construction of the TCRbeta library involved unique molecular identifiers. TCRdb recomputed calls from the PCR reads with MiXCR, one row per CDR3 protein. The table shows some 72,000 distinct CDR3 sequences, with about 7% occurring only once. This record belongs to a study of T-cell reconstitution after alpha-beta-depleted transplantation in children. The chain links TRBV5-1 to TRBJ2-1; TRBD2 is a possible D gene (5 bases). The sequenced sample was PBMCs from the stem cell graft donor, obtained from the stem cell graft. The clonotype comes from a human donor who donated a stem cell graft to a child with acute lymphoblastic leukemia. DNA for the CDR3: TGCGCCAGCAGCCTACGACTAACGATCGACTACAATGAGCAGTTCTTC. Amino acid sequence: CASSLRLTIDYNEQFF.